This passage covers 19 T cell receptor beta chains from one sample sequenced in a study of Graves' ophthalmopathy and Graves' hyperthyroidism. CDR3 regions of TCR beta were amplified from RNA transcripts. HTBI primers were employed in first-round RT-PCR, then a second-round multiplex PCR followed. Each CDR3 protein is one row after TCRdb ran MiXCR on the multiplex PCR reads. This sample yields about 400,000 distinct CDR3 sequences, of which over 15% are seen a single time; about 7% belongs to the top ten. The sequenced sample consisted of peripheral blood. The receptors come from a woman aged 18-29 years with stable Graves' hyperthyroidism.

Regarding this clonotype: A read error is likely, as this CDR3 ends without the conserved phenylalanine or tryptophan. The rearrangement uses TRBV12-3 or TRBV12-4 and TRBJ1-2, with a weak D call TRBD1 (6 bases). V lost 6 bases and J lost 8, with 16 bases in between. The CDR3 has 13 amino acids. The CDR3 sequence is CASSTIGGGGYTS. In DNA form, the CDR3 reads TGTGCCAGCAGCACCATAGGGGGGGGAGGCTACACCTCC.

In its sample, this clonotype was seen many times. The chain uses TRBV6-5 and TRBJ1-1; maybe TRBD1 (6 bases). Trimming removed 2 bases from V and 0 bases from J, with 10 bases in between. CDR1 is MNHEY, CDR2 SVGAGI, per germline. This CDR3 spans 15 amino acids. The CDR3 nucleotides are TGTGCCAGCAGTTACAATTACAGGGTGAACACTGAAGCTTTCTTT. Encoded protein: CASSYNYRVNTEAFF.

The chain uses TRBV5-1 and TRBJ1-1, with D possibly TRBD1 on 6 matching bases. Germline CDR1 reads SGHRS; CDR2 reads YFSETQ. Trimming removed 7 bases at V and 1 base at J, with 17 bases between. The CDR3 contains 15 residues. The CDR3 protein is CASAASRGRNTEAFF. CDR3 sequence (DNA): TGCGCCAGCGCGGCTTCCAGGGGAAGGAACACTGAAGCTTTCTTT.

This clonotype came up many times. This chain links TRBV7-2 with TRBJ2-4; 8 bases align to TRBD2. The CDR3 totals 17 residues. Germline lookup yields CDR1 SGHTA and CDR2 FQGNSA. Trimming removed 1 base from V and 1 base from J; junction bases left unmatched: 6. CDR3 DNA: TGTGCCAGCAGCTTAGTCGGCGGGGGGACGGCCAAAAACATTCAGTACTTC. Translation gives CASSLVGGGTAKNIQYF.

This clonotype was seen repeatedly, ten times or more. This chain connects TRBV4-1 to TRBJ2-5; D is perhaps TRBD1 or TRBD2 (5 bases each). CDR1 MGHRA and CDR2 YSYEKL come from the germline V gene. Trimming removed 3 bases from V and 0 bases from J, with 11 bases in between. This CDR3 has 15 residues. Here the CDR3 reads CASSQGEQYQETQYF. The DNA for the CDR3 is TGCGCCAGCAGCCAGGGGGAGCAGTACCAAGAGACCCAGTACTTC.

V usage is TRBV6-2 or TRBV6-3 and J usage is TRBJ1-5; D gene uncertain. The CDR3 is 16 residues long. Trimming stripped 2 bases from V and 0 bases from J, with 11 bases between. CDR1 is MNHEY, CDR2 SVGEGT, per germline. CDR3 amino acids: CASSYRDTYSNQPQHF. CDR3 nucleotide sequence: TGTGCCAGCAGTTACCGCGACACGTATAGCAATCAGCCCCAGCATTTT.

This clonotype was seen a single time. CDR3 DNA sequence: TGTGCCAGCAGACCCGTGGGGTTAAGGGCAGGGGCCCATGATCAGCCCCAGCATTTT. It encodes CASRPVGLRAGAHDQPQHF. The gene calls are TRBV6-2 or TRBV6-3 and TRBJ1-5; TRBD1 is a possible D gene (6 bases). This CDR3 spans 19 amino acids. Trimming left V 6 bases short and J 5 bases short, with 29 bases between. Germline loops: CDR1 MNHEY, CDR2 SVGEGT.

In its sample, this clonotype was seen many times. This chain connects TRBV6-2 or TRBV6-3 to TRBJ1-1, with D perhaps matching TRBD1 (6 bases). With 6 bases removed from V and 5 bases from J, the gap between germline ends came to 13 bases. The germline V gene has CDR1 MNHEY and CDR2 SVGEGT. This CDR3 spans 13 amino acids. CDR3 bases: TGTGCCAGCAGCCCAGGGGTTCAAACTGAAGCTTTCTTT. It encodes CASSPGVQTEAFF.

This clonotype has a count of ten or more. The chain couples TRBV28 to TRBJ2-5; D may be TRBD2 (6 bases). Looked up from germline, CDR1 is MDHEN and CDR2 is SYDVKM. Trimming took off 6 bases at V and 0 bases at J, with 14 bases between the two ends. The CDR3 totals 15 residues. The CDR3 reads CASRVRGTYQETQYF. CDR3 nucleotides: TGTGCCAGCAGGGTACGGGGGACCTACCAAGAGACCCAGTACTTC. Drawing the rest from reference TRBV28 and TRBJ2-5, the complete variable domain is DVKVTQSSRYLVKRTGEKVFLECVQDMDHENMFWYRQDPGLGLRLIYFSYDVKMKEKGDIPEGYSVSREKKERFSLILESASTNQTSMYLCASRVRGTYQETQYFGPGTRLLVL.

This clonotype was detected ten times or more. The rearrangement uses TRBV6-1 and TRBJ1-5; D remains unclear. From germline, CDR1 is MNHNS and CDR2 SASEGT. The CDR3 spans 13 residues. The V end lost 11 bases, the J end lost 0 bases, and 11 bases lay between the germline ends. The CDR3 spells CAGAHSSNQPQHF. The CDR3, as DNA: TGTGCCGGCGCGCATAGTAGCAATCAGCCCCAGCATTTT.

This clonotype was counted ten times or more. V gene TRBV7-2 combines with J gene TRBJ2-5; possible D gene TRBD2, 6 bases. Germline loops: CDR1 SGHTA, CDR2 FQGNSA. V was clipped by 5 bases and J by 1 base, with 11 bases between them. The CDR3 is 14 residues long. The CDR3 sequence: CASSRSGTQETQYF. Written as DNA, the CDR3 is TGTGCCAGCAGCCGTAGCGGCACCCAAGAGACCCAGTACTTC. Drawing the rest from reference TRBV7-2 and TRBJ2-5, the complete variable domain is GAGVSQSPSNKVTEKGKDVELRCDPISGHTALYWYRQSLGQGLEFLIYFQGNSAPDKSGLPSDRFSAERTGGSVSTLTIQRTQQEDSAVYLCASSRSGTQETQYFGPGTRLLVL.

This clonotype was counted ten times or more. This sequence joins TRBV20-1 and TRBJ1-1; possible D gene TRBD1, 5 bases. CDR1 is DFQATT and CDR2 is SNEGSKA in the germline V gene (reference sequence). V gave up 6 bases and J gave up 0 bases, with 14 bases separating them. The CDR3 has 14 residues. CDR3 DNA: TGCAGTGCGTTTCCGGGGCGTATGAACACTGAAGCTTTCTTT. The encoded protein is CSAFPGRMNTEAFF.

This clonotype was recorded many times. This sequence joins TRBV11-3 and TRBJ2-5, with TRBD2 matching 7 bases. CDR1 SGHNT and CDR2 YENEEA come from the germline V gene. The V gene end was trimmed by 1 base and the J gene end by 3 bases; junction bases not matched to a gene: 5. CDR3 length: 15 amino acids. CDR3 in DNA: TGTGCCAGCAGCTTAGGTGGACGGGGGGAAGAGACCCAGTACTTC. Encoded protein: CASSLGGRGEETQYF.

The rearrangement uses TRBV5-1 and TRBJ1-3; no clear D. This CDR3 contains 15 residues. Germline V gene data show CDR1 as SGHRS and CDR2 as YFSETQ. The V gene lost 1 base and the J gene lost 0 bases, with 8 bases spanning the gap. The CDR3 sequence is CASSLRESSGNTIYF. The CDR3 DNA follows: TGCGCCAGCAGCTTGAGGGAAAGCTCTGGAAACACCATATATTTT.

This clonotype was recorded a few times. CDR3 loop: CASSPQGETQYF. In DNA form, the CDR3 reads TGTGCCAGCTCACCACAGGGAGAGACCCAGTACTTC. V gene TRBV18 combines with J gene TRBJ2-5; D ambiguous. Per germline, CDR1 KGHSH and CDR2 LQKENI. The CDR3 covers 12 residues. Trimming cost V 1 base and J 4 bases, with 4 bases left between them.

This clonotype showed up many times. In DNA, the CDR3 is TGTGCCAGTAGGAGCAGGGGGCATGGCTACACCTTC. It translates to CASRSRGHGYTF. The chain couples TRBV19 to TRBJ1-2; 8 nucleotides line up with TRBD1. After removal of 6 bases from V and 6 bases from J, the junction contained 3 bases not matched to a gene. Per germline, CDR1 LNHDA and CDR2 SQIVND (reference sequence). The CDR3 has 12 amino acids.

There are many counts of this clonotype. The chain employs TRBV7-9 and TRBJ1-1; no reliable D call. CDR1 SEHNR and CDR2 FQNEAQ come from the germline V gene (reference sequence). Trimming cost V 4 bases and J 7 bases, with 13 bases left between them. The CDR3 totals 13 residues. The CDR3 is CASSSEQDGEAFF. The CDR3 region has the DNA TGTGCCAGCAGCTCCGAACAAGACGGTGAAGCTTTCTTT. The entire variable domain, with the rest obtained from reference TRBV7-9 and TRBJ1-1, is as follows: DTGVSQNPRHKITKRGQNVTFRCDPISEHNRLYWYRQTLGQGPEFLTYFQNEAQLEKSRLLSDRFSAERPKGSFSTLEIQRTEQGDSAMYLCASSSEQDGEAFFGQGTRLTVV.

For this clonotype: The junction departs from germline at one end; a sequencing error may be responsible. CDR3 region: CASCFPLSDGIYF. The CDR3 nucleotides are TGTGCCAGCTGCTTCCCCCTCAGTGACGGCATATATTTT. V gene TRBV7-2 combines with J gene TRBJ1-3; no definite D call. In germline, CDR1 is SGHTA, CDR2 FQGNSA. The CDR3 runs 13 residues. The full variable domain, in which reference TRBV7-2 and TRBJ1-3 provide the parts outside the CDR3, is GAGVSQSPSNKVTEKGKDVELRCDPISGHTALYWYRQSLGQGLEFLIYFQGNSAPDKSGLPSDRFSAERTGGSVSTLTIQRTQQEDSAVYLCASCFPLSDGIYFGEGSWLTVV.

The genes are TRBV18 and TRBJ2-2; D might be TRBD1 (6 bases). In germline, CDR1 is KGHSH, CDR2 LQKENI. The CDR3 sequence is 16 residues long. Trimming left V 1 base short and J 5 bases short, with 14 bases between. CDR3 nucleotides: TGTGCCAGCTCACCACAACAGGGCGATAGGACCGGGGAGCTGTTTTTT. Residues: CASSPQQGDRTGELFF.